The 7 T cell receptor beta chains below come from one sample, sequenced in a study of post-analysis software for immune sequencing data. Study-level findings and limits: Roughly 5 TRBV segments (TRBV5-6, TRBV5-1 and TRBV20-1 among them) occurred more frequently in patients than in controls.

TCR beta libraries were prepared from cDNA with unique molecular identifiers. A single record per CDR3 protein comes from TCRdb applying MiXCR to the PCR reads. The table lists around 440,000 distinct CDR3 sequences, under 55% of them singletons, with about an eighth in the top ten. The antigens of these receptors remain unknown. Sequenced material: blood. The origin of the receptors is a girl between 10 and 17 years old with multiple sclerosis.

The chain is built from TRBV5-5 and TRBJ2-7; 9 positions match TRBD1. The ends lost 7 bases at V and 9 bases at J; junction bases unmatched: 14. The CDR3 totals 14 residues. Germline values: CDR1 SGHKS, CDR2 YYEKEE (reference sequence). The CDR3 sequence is CASAKGQGPEGQYF. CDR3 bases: TGTGCCAGCGCCAAGGGACAGGGACCAGAAGGGCAGTACTTC. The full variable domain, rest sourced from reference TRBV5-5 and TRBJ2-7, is DAGVTQSPTHLIKTRGQQVTLRCSPISGHKSVSWYQQVLGQGPQFIFQYYEKEERGRGNFPDRFSARQFPNYSSELNVNALLLGDSALYLCASAKGQGPEGQYFGPGTRLTVT.

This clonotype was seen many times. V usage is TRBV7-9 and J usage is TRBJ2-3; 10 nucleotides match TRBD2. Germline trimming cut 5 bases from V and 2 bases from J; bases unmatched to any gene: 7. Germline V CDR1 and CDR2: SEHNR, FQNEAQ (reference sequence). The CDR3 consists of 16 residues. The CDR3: CASSPSLAGPTDTQYF. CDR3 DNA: TGTGCCAGCAGCCCCTCACTAGCGGGACCCACAGATACGCAGTATTTT.

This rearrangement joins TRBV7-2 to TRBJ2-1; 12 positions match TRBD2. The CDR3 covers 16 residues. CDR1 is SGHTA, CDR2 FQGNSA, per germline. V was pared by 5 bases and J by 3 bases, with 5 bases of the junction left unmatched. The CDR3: CASSRTSGTFYNEQFF. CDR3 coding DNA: TGTGCCAGCAGCCGGACTAGCGGGACCTTCTACAATGAGCAGTTCTTC.

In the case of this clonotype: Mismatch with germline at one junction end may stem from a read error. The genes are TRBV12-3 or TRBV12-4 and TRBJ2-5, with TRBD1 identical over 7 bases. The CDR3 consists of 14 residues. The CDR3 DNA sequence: TGTACCAGCAGTTCTTCCGGGACAGAAGAGACCCAGTACTTC. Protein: CTSSSSGTEETQYF.

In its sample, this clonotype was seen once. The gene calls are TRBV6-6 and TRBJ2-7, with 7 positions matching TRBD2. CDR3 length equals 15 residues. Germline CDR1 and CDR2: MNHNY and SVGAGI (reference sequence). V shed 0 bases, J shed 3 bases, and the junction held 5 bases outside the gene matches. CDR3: CASSYSREEGYEQYF. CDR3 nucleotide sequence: TGTGCCAGCAGTTACTCTCGGGAGGAAGGCTACGAGCAGTACTTC.

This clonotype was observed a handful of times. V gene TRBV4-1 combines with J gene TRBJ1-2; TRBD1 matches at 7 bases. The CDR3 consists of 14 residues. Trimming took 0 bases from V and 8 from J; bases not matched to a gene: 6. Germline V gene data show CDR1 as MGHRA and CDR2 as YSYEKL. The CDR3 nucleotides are TGCGCCAGCAGCCAAGATCGACAGGGAACGGGCTACACCTTC. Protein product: CASSQDRQGTGYTF.

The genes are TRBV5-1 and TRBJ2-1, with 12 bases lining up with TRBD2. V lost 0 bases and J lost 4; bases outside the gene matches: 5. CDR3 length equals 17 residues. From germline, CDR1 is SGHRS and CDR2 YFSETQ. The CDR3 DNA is TGCGCCAGCAGCTTGGAACTAGCGGGAGGAATATACAATGAGCAGTTCTTC. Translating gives CASSLELAGGIYNEQFF.